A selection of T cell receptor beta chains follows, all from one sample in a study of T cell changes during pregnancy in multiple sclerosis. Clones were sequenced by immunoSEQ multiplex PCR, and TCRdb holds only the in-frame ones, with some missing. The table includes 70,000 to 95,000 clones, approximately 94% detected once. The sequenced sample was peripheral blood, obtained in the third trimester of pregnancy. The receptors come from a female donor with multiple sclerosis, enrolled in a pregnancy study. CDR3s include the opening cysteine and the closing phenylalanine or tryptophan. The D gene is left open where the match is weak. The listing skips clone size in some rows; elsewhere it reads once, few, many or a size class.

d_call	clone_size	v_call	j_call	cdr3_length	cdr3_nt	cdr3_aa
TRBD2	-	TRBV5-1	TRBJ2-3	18	TGCGCCAGCAGCTTGGCCCGAATAGCGGGAGGGAGGGCAGATACGCAGTATTTT	CASSLARIAGGRADTQYF
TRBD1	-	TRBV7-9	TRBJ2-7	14	TGTGCCAGCAGCCACCGGGACAGCGCCTACGAGCAGTACTTC	CASSHRDSAYEQYF
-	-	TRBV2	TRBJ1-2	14	TGTGCCAGCGGTTCCAGGGGAGTAGTCTATGGCTACACCTTC	CASGSRGVVYGYTF
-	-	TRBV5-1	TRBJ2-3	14	TGCGCCAGCAGCCCCGACCAGGGCCCAGATACGCAGTATTTT	CASSPDQGPDTQYF
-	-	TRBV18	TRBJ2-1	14	TGTGCCAGCTCCCCGGGACTCAGCTACAATGAGCAGTTCTTC	CASSPGLSYNEQFF
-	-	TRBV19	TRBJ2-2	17	TGTGCCAGTAGTTTCCTACCACTTTTGGCAGGGCCCGGGGAGCTGTTTTTT	CASSFLPLLAGPGELFF
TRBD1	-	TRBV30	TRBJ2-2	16	TGTGCCTGGAGTCTGGGCAGGGGGCGTGGGTTTGGGGAGCTGTTTTTT	CAWSLGRGRGFGELFF
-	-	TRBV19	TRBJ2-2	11	TGTGCCAGTAGTGGGGCGGGGGAGCTGTTTTTT	CASSGAGELFF
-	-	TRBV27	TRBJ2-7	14	TGTGCCAGCAGCCCACGCGGGGTGAACTACGAGCAGTACTTC	CASSPRGVNYEQYF
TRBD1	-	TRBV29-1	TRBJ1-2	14	TGCTGCGGGACAGCTGTCTGGGCCGACTATGGCTACACCTTC	CCGTAVWADYGYTF
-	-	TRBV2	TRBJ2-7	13	TGTGCCATCTCTGGGGGGATTCGGTACGAGCAGTACTTC	CAISGGIRYEQYF
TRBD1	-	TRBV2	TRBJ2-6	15	TGTGCCAGCAGTACAGGGGGCTCTGGGGCCAACGTCCTGACTTTC	CASSTGGSGANVLTF
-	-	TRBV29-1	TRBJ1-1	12	TGCAGCGTTGAGAAGGGGCCCCCTGAAGCTTTCTTT	CSVEKGPPEAFF
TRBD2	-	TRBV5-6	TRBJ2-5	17	TGTGCCAGCAGCATCCGCAGGACTAGCGGGGCCCAAGAGACCCAGTACTTC	CASSIRRTSGAQETQYF
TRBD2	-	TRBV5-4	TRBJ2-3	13	TGTGCCAGCAGCCTTAGCGGGCTGGATACGCAGTATTTT	CASSLSGLDTQYF
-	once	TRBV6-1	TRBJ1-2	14	TGTGCCAGCAGTGAAGCCACCTCGGACTATGGCTACACCTTC	CASSEATSDYGYTF